This TCR beta chain was sequenced in a study of T cells expressing NK-cell markers. UMIs accompanied the 5'RACE template switching by which TCR beta cDNA was made. TCRdb reprocessed the 5' RACE reads; each CDR3 protein has one entry and no DNA is given. The sample totals approximately 150,000 distinct CDR3 sequences. Regarding the study as a whole: Researchers report these clonotypes also headed the CD3+CD56-NKG2C+ fraction in a handful of donors. Expanded NKG2C+ T cell clones had unclear HCMV specificity. Dominant NKG2C+ clonotypes accounted for roughly 1.0-8% of CD8+ T cells in about six donors.

As concerns this clonotype: Its cognate antigen is unknown.

The CDR3 totals 16 residues. This clonotype was obtained from a woman aged 18 to 75 in good health. The chain joins TRBV12-3 or TRBV12-4 to TRBJ2-1; lacking DNA, the TRBD1 call made by TCRdb goes unchecked. Sequencing input: blood T cells: a sorted CD56 or NKG2C T cell subset, CD4+ or CD8+ T cells, or bulk PBMC T cells (not recorded which). This CDR3 reads CASSFPDRRGSNEQFF.